This T cell receptor beta chain was sequenced for a study of beta chain features in type 1 diabetes. With regard to this clone: Its antigen is not known.

Expressed TCRB transcripts were sequenced because the entire RNA isolate underwent reverse transcription. Reads from naive, central memory and regulatory T cell samples averaged about 3.8 million. Clones were sequenced by immunoSEQ multiplex PCR, and TCRdb holds only the in-frame ones, with some missing. Here the sample spans about 150,000 clones, over 7.5% being singletons. From germline, CDR1 is GTSNPN and CDR2 SVGIG (reference sequence). There are 13 residues in the CDR3. The J segment lost 4 bases and the V segment lost 2 bases, leaving 4 bases of the junction unmatched. Notes on the study in general: Reads derived from cDNA could over-represent cells showing high TCR expression. VDJ junctions from patients with type 1 diabetes contained fewer insertions and more deletions.

This receptor was identified in a man aged 18 to 29 in good health. The J gene is TRBJ1-1, the V gene TRBV30, with 7 positions matching TRBD1. Sequencing was performed on central memory CD4+ T cells from blood. CDR3 protein: CAWSRGTATEAFF. CDR3 DNA sequence: TGTGCCTGGAGTAGGGGGACAGCCACTGAAGCTTTCTTT. The whole variable domain, filled in from reference TRBV30 and TRBJ1-1, reads SQTIHQWPATLVQPVGSPLSLECTVEGTSNPNLYWYRQAAGRGLQLLFYSVGIGQISSEVPQNLSASRPQDRQFILSSKKLLLSDSGFYLCAWSRGTATEAFFGQGTRLTVV.